Listed below are T cell receptor beta chains from one sample, sequenced in a study of T cells in narcolepsy. Repertoires were generated with immunoSEQ multiplex PCR, while TCRdb's copy carries only in-frame clones and drops some. The table has tens of thousands of clones, approximately 90% seen once. Input material: CD45RA- memory CD4+ T cells from PBMCs. The receptors originated from a human donor with narcolepsy. Both conserved end residues are part of each CDR3. D genes are given only for firm matches. Clone size is not always given. Where it is, it says once, few, many or a class for expanded clones.

d_gene	v_gene	j_gene	abundance	CDR3aa	CDR3nt
.	TRBV10-3	TRBJ1-6	.	CAIRDSSYNSPLHF	TGTGCCATCAGGGACAGCTCCTATAATTCACCCCTCCACTTT
.	TRBV19	TRBJ2-2	.	CASRAETTNTGELFF	TGTGCCAGTAGGGCCGAGACAACAAACACCGGGGAGCTGTTTTTT
TRBD1	TRBV4-3	TRBJ2-7	.	CASSQDERGREQYF	TGCGCCAGCAGCCAAGATGAAAGGGGGCGGGAGCAGTACTTC
TRBD1	TRBV10-3	TRBJ2-7	few	CAISAGQASHEQYF	TGTGCCATCAGTGCCGGACAGGCATCGCACGAGCAGTACTTC
.	TRBV7-9	TRBJ1-3	.	CASSRTTGSGNTIYF	TGTGCCAGCAGCCGGACGACAGGTTCGGGAAACACCATATATTTT
TRBD1	TRBV5-4	TRBJ1-5	.	CASSGDRDQPQHF	TGTGCCAGCAGTGGGGACAGGGATCAGCCCCAGCATTTT
.	TRBV7-9	TRBJ1-1	.	CASSLDGVSGEAFF	TGTGCCAGCAGCTTAGACGGCGTTTCGGGTGAAGCTTTCTTT
.	TRBV2	TRBJ1-2	.	CASSIGQGNYGYTF	TGTGCCAGTAGTATAGGGCAGGGGAACTATGGCTACACCTTC
.	TRBV4-2	TRBJ2-2	.	CASSQDPSMGRELFF	TGTGCCAGCAGCCAAGATCCGTCGATGGGCAGGGAGCTGTTTTTT
.	TRBV29-1	TRBJ2-7	.	CSVLPRDLGEQYF	TGCAGCGTATTACCCAGGGACCTCGGCGAGCAGTACTTC
TRBD1	TRBV5-6	TRBJ2-2	once	CASSRDRAAGELFF	TGTGCCAGCAGTAGGGACAGGGCCGCCGGGGAGCTGTTTTTT
.	TRBV7-3	TRBJ2-3	.	CASSPNPRDTQYF	TGTGCCAGCAGCCCCAACCCAAGAGATACGCAGTATTTT
.	TRBV5-1	TRBJ2-7	.	CASSNLGRGGALPGEQYF	TGCGCCAGCAGCAACCTCGGACGAGGCGGGGCTCTCCCTGGCGAGCAGTACTTC
TRBD1	TRBV28	TRBJ1-2	.	CASSIGDRGVRGYTF	TGTGCCAGCAGTATCGGGGACAGGGGGGTGAGGGGCTACACCTTC
.	TRBV28	TRBJ1-5	.	CASSPLGSQSFATSQHF	TGTGCCAGCAGTCCGCTAGGATCCCAAAGCTTCGCCACGTCCCAGCATTTT
TRBD1	TRBV28	TRBJ1-1	.	CASSSGGPNTEAFF	TGTGCCAGCAGTTCAGGGGGCCCGAACACTGAAGCTTTCTTT
.	TRBV19	TRBJ2-2	.	CASNIAGELFF	TGTGCCAGTAATATCGCCGGGGAGCTGTTTTTT
TRBD2	TRBV5-4	TRBJ2-5	.	CASSLAGGQETQYF	TGTGCCAGCAGCCTAGCGGGGGGACAAGAGACCCAGTACTTC
.	TRBV28	TRBJ1-1	.	CASSLGGRLDTEAFF	TGTGCCAGCAGTTTAGGGGGACGGTTAGACACTGAAGCTTTCTTT
.	TRBV30	TRBJ1-2	.	CAWTPGDLSPGYYGYTF	TGTGCCTGGACTCCCGGGGACCTCTCTCCGGGCTACTATGGCTACACCTTC
.	TRBV30	TRBJ1-2	.	CAWGPSDRPGYTF	TGTGCCTGGGGACCCTCGGACCGACCTGGCTACACCTTC
TRBD2	TRBV7-2	TRBJ2-3	.	CASSLARAGSGIWYF	TGTGCCAGCAGCTTAGCCCGGGCGGGTAGCGGGATTTGGTATTTT
TRBD1	TRBV5-1	TRBJ1-2	.	CASSLAGQGMDYGYTF	TGCGCCAGCAGCTTGGCCGGACAGGGGATGGACTATGGCTACACCTTC
.	TRBV7-3	TRBJ2-3	.	CASSLKGGGPDTQYF	TGTGCCAGCAGCTTAAAAGGGGGAGGCCCAGATACGCAGTATTTT
TRBD1	TRBV19	TRBJ1-3	.	CASADRVPSGNTIYF	TGTGCCAGCGCCGACAGGGTCCCCTCTGGAAACACCATATATTTT
TRBD2	TRBV11-2	TRBJ2-1	.	CASSRTSGGVWEQFF	TGTGCCAGCAGCCGGACTAGCGGGGGGGTCTGGGAGCAGTTCTTC
.	TRBV7-2	TRBJ2-1	.	CASSLGGLTQGYEQFF	TGTGCCAGCAGCTTAGGGGGGCTCACACAGGGATATGAGCAGTTCTTC
.	TRBV2	TRBJ2-7	once	CAAGYEQYF	TGTGCCGCGGGGTACGAGCAGTACTTC
.	TRBV6-1	TRBJ1-4	.	CASSEWGTTAWNEKLFF	TGTGCCAGCAGTGAATGGGGGACAACGGCGTGGAATGAAAAACTGTTTTTT
.	TRBV30	TRBJ1-2	.	CAWSPDNYGYTF	TGTGCCTGGAGTCCAGATAACTATGGCTACACCTTC
.	TRBV6-5	TRBJ2-5	.	CASSPRPGGETQYF	TGTGCCAGCAGCCCTCGCCCGGGGGGCGAGACCCAGTACTTC
.	TRBV6-4	TRBJ1-4	.	CARSKYRNEKLFF	TGTGCCCGGTCGAAGTACCGGAATGAAAAACTGTTTTTT
.	TRBV5-1	TRBJ1-2	.	CASSLPSGGPKGYTF	TGCGCCAGCAGCTTACCCTCGGGGGGGCCTAAGGGCTACACCTTC
TRBD1	TRBV19	TRBJ2-7	.	CASSLPAGQGEQYF	TGTGCCAGTAGTCTACCCGCAGGACAGGGGGAGCAGTACTTC
.	TRBV7-2	TRBJ1-2	.	CASSLAGSQTYGYTF	TGTGCCAGCAGCTTAGCGGGTAGTCAGACCTATGGCTACACCTTC
.	TRBV28	TRBJ1-5	few	CASSLWGGSAQPQHF	TGTGCCAGCAGTTTATGGGGGGGGTCGGCTCAGCCCCAGCATTTT
.	TRBV28	TRBJ1-1	.	CASSRYTPWVFGVGNTEAFF	TGTGCCAGCAGCCGATATACCCCGTGGGTTTTTGGGGTAGGTAACACTGAAGCTTTCTTT